This TCR beta chain stems from a study of blood T cell repertoires in COVID-19. At the level of the study: Samples came from the United States, Italy and Spain, spanning acute and convalescent COVID-19. PBMCs, B-cell-depleted T cells, or T cells provided the cDNA or gDNA that made up the material.

CDR1 is SGHDT, CDR2 YYEEEE, per germline. This CDR3 is 14 amino acids long. V lost 4 bases and J lost 7, with 12 bases in between. Per the original data handling: Nucleated cell counts were estimated from reference gene primer amplification. The method was immunoSEQ multiplex PCR; TCRdb's version includes in-frame clones alone and lacks a portion of them. V and J calls and clone size are copied from that table; D and trimming were computed from the DNA. The data contain 470,000 or so clones, approximately 83% of them singletons. This clone came up a few times. V is TRBV5-6 and J is TRBJ1-6, with D tentatively TRBD1 (6 bases). Sequencing was carried out using peripheral blood. The receptor comes from a human donor in a cohort sampled during active COVID-19. Written as DNA, the CDR3 is TGTGCCAGCAGCCCGGGACATAAGAATTCACCCCTCCACTTT. This translates into CASSPGHKNSPLHF. Drawing the rest from reference TRBV5-6 and TRBJ1-6, the complete variable domain is DAGVTQSPTHLIKTRGQQVTLRCSPKSGHDTVSWYQQALGQGPQFIFQYYEEEERQRGNFPDRFSGHQFPNYSSELNVNALLLGDSALYLCASSPGHKNSPLHFGNGTRLTVT.